This T cell receptor (beta chain) was identified in a study of breast tumors, draining lymph nodes, adjacent tissues. General study findings and limits: The lymph node origin of tumor T cells was framed as consistent with a hypothesis, not demonstrated. Tumor TCR diversity was below lymph nodes but above nontumor tissue.

From the multiplex PCR reads, TCRdb called clonotypes with MiXCR, one entry per CDR3 protein. The sample includes some 53,000 distinct CDR3 sequences, around 45% of them seen just once. With 4 bases removed from V and 11 bases from J, the gap between germline ends came to 25 bases. CDR1 and CDR2 (germline): SGHTA, FQGNSA. This CDR3 has 16 residues. Turning to this clonotype: Antigen: not known.

Sequences were obtained from breast tumor tissue. This receptor was taken from a female donor with breast cancer. Some clones in this sample may be carry-over from other donors' samples. V gene TRBV7-2 combines with J gene TRBJ2-3, with a weak D call TRBD2 (6 bases). For the CDR3, the DNA is TGTGCCAGCAGCTCCCCGGCGGGACGTCGAAACAATGAGCAGTATTTT. The encoded protein is CASSSPAGRRNNEQYF.